The entry below describes one T cell receptor (beta chain). The data are from a study of blood T cell repertoires in COVID-19. Study as a whole: Donors in the United States, Italy and Spain gave samples during acute or convalescent COVID-19.

Measured with immunoSEQ multiplex PCR; TCRdb has only the in-frame clones, and not every one. This sample has approximately 170,000 clones; about 88% occur once, and the top ten carry about a sixth. This receptor was identified in a man aged 60-69 years with active or convalescent COVID-19. Sequenced sample: peripheral blood.

The CDR3 spells CAIRPDRANSPLHF. The CDR3 DNA reads TGTGCCATCAGGCCAGACAGGGCTAATTCACCCCTCCACTTT. This chain joins TRBV10-3 and TRBJ1-6, with 7 bases identical to TRBD1. Losses at the gene ends were 6 bases for V and 6 bases for J; bases not matched to a gene: 5. The CDR3 runs 14 residues. Per the germline V gene, CDR1 is ENHRY and CDR2 is SYGVKD.